This is a list of T cell receptor beta chains from one sample in a study of CD8 T cells in Susac syndrome. TCRdb re-called the immunoSEQ multiplex PCR reads with MiXCR, one entry per CDR3 protein. Of 150,000 to 200,000 distinct CDR3 sequences listed, approximately 93% are singletons. Sequencing used CD4+ T cells from PBMCs. The receptors stem from a human donor with multiple sclerosis. Both conserved end residues are part of each CDR3. The order of the fields is CDR3 length, clone size, J gene, V gene, D gene, CDR3 DNA, CDR3 protein. A D gene is named only where the DNA matches it firmly. The size entry is marked missing in some rows and otherwise reads once, few, many or a size class.

>16|NA|TRBJ2-3|TRBV28|TRBD2
TGTGCCAGCAGCCCTCCGGGCGGGGGACCCCCAGATACGCAGTATTTT
CASSPPGGGPPDTQYF
>16|NA|TRBJ2-7|TRBV28|NA
TGTGCCAGCAGTACCTTTAGGGGGCGGGGGACCTACGAGCAGTACTTC
CASSTFRGRGTYEQYF
>18|NA|TRBJ1-5|TRBV3-1|NA
TGTGCCAGCCCGAAGGGTCCCGACAGGCCACCGTTCGTTCAGCCCCAGCATTTT
CASPKGPDRPPFVQPQHF
>15|NA|TRBJ1-1|TRBV3-1|NA
TGTGCCAGCAGCCAGGAAGACTGGGGGAACACTGAAGCTTTCTTT
CASSQEDWGNTEAFF
>16|NA|TRBJ1-6|TRBV28|TRBD1
TGTGCCAGCAGCCCCGGCAGGGGGGTCTCCGGTTCACCCCTCCACTTT
CASSPGRGVSGSPLHF
>14|NA|TRBJ2-7|TRBV6-2/TRBV6-3|NA
TGTGCCAGCACCCTTAGCGGATACCTCTACGAGCAGTACTTC
CASTLSGYLYEQYF
>14|NA|TRBJ2-5|TRBV2|TRBD1
TGTGCCAGCACCGGGGACAGGCGAGGGGAGACCCAGTACTTC
CASTGDRRGETQYF
>14|NA|TRBJ1-3|TRBV28|TRBD1
TGTGCCAGCAGCTCCACAGGGGGCCGAAACACCATATATTTT
CASSSTGGRNTIYF
>16|NA|TRBJ1-4|TRBV10-2|NA
TGCGCCAGCAGTGCCCATCGCGTCCAGGGTGGTGAAAAACTGTTTTTT
CASSAHRVQGGEKLFF
>14|NA|TRBJ2-5|TRBV27|TRBD2
TGTGCCAGGTGTGATAGCGGGAACCAAGAGACCCAGTACTTC
CARCDSGNQETQYF
>15|NA|TRBJ2-3|TRBV9|NA
TGTGCCAGCAGCGTAGGACACTCGTCCACAGATACGCAGTATTTT
CASSVGHSSTDTQYF
>13|NA|TRBJ2-3|TRBV20-1|NA
TGCAGTGCTCCGGGGCGGAGCACAGATACGCAGTATTTT
CSAPGRSTDTQYF
>12|NA|TRBJ1-2|TRBV18|NA
TGTGCCAGCTCACCGGACGGCTATGGCTACACCTTC
CASSPDGYGYTF
>16|NA|TRBJ1-1|TRBV18|TRBD1
TGTGCCAGCTCACCCAACAGGGGCGAAGTTTACACTGAAGCTTTCTTT
CASSPNRGEVYTEAFF
>11|NA|TRBJ2-1|TRBV29-1|NA
TGCAGCGTTGAGGGGGCGGGTGAGCAGTTCTTC
CSVEGAGEQFF
>13|NA|TRBJ2-5|TRBV2|TRBD2
TGTGCCACCGGGGGGGCGCAGAAAGAGACCCAGTACTTC
CATGGAQKETQYF
>16|NA|TRBJ1-1|TRBV6-5|NA
TGTGCCAGCAGTTACAGACCCCCCGGCCTGGGGGCTGAAGCTTTCTTT
CASSYRPPGLGAEAFF
>15|NA|TRBJ2-7|TRBV7-2|TRBD1
TGTGCCAGCAGCACCCGGGACAGACGCTCCTACGAGCAGTACTTC
CASSTRDRRSYEQYF
>14|NA|TRBJ2-3|TRBV19|TRBD1
TGTGCCAGTAGCCCGACAGGGGATACAGATACGCAGTATTTT
CASSPTGDTDTQYF
>14|NA|TRBJ2-2|TRBV27|NA
TGTGCCAGCAGTTTAATTGCGGCCCCCGGGGAGCTGTTTTTT
CASSLIAAPGELFF
>13|NA|TRBJ2-3|TRBV6-6|NA
TGTGCCGGGAGGGGGGGAACCACAGATACGCAGTATTTT
CAGRGGTTDTQYF
>16|NA|TRBJ2-2|TRBV14|NA
TGTGCCAGCAGCCAAGCGGATGGAGTCTACACCGGGGAGCTGTTTTTT
CASSQADGVYTGELFF
>14|NA|TRBJ2-7|TRBV7-2|NA
TGTGCCAGCAGCTATCAGACAGGTCCCTACGAGCAGTACTTC
CASSYQTGPYEQYF
>12|NA|TRBJ1-2|TRBV20-1|TRBD1
TGCAGTGCTCAGACAGGGGGCTATGGCTACACCTTC
CSAQTGGYGYTF
>14|NA|TRBJ2-2|TRBV3-1|NA
TGTGCCAGCAGCCCGGACAGAAGCACCGGGGAGCTGTTTTTT
CASSPDRSTGELFF
>15|NA|TRBJ2-7|TRBV4-1|NA
TGCGCCAGCAGCCAAGAGGGCGGGGCCGGTTACGAGCAGTACTTC
CASSQEGGAGYEQYF
>15|NA|TRBJ2-7|TRBV7-2|TRBD2
TGTGCCAGCAGCCCCACTACTAGCGGGATCGGTGAGCAGTACTTC
CASSPTTSGIGEQYF
>14|NA|TRBJ2-7|TRBV28|NA
TGTGCCAGCACCCGAGGGGGACGGTCCTACGAGCAGTACTTC
CASTRGGRSYEQYF
>14|NA|TRBJ1-1|TRBV20-1|TRBD1
TGCAGTGCTAGAACCGGGACAGTAAACACTGAAGCTTTCTTT
CSARTGTVNTEAFF
>17|NA|TRBJ2-2|TRBV24-1|TRBD1
TGTGCCACCAGTGGTTTGGGACAGCCCGTTAACACCGGGGAGCTGTTTTTT
CATSGLGQPVNTGELFF
>12|NA|TRBJ2-5|TRBV10-3|NA
TGTGCCATCAGCGACAGGCAAGAGACCCAGTACTTC
CAISDRQETQYF
>13|NA|TRBJ2-5|TRBV29-1|NA
TGCAGCGTCGACAGTGATCTAGGGGAGACCCAGTACTTC
CSVDSDLGETQYF
>16|NA|TRBJ2-1|TRBV7-8|NA
TGTGCCAGCAGCTTCCACCGGATCAGCTCCTACAATGAGCAGTTCTTC
CASSFHRISSYNEQFF
>16|once|TRBJ2-6|TRBV5-4|NA
TGTGCCAGCAGCTCGGGACATAATTCTGGGGCCAACGTCCTGACTTTC
CASSSGHNSGANVLTF
>14|NA|TRBJ2-7|TRBV5-1|NA
TGCGCCAGCAGCTTTACCTACAGAAAATACGAGCAGTACTTC
CASSFTYRKYEQYF
>13|NA|TRBJ1-1|TRBV6-5|NA
TGTGCCAGCAGTTACTCGCAGCACACTGAAGCTTTCTTT
CASSYSQHTEAFF
>15|NA|TRBJ1-1|TRBV30|TRBD1
TGTGCCTGGAGTAGGACAGGGTCCGGTGGCACTGAAGCTTTCTTT
CAWSRTGSGGTEAFF
>19|NA|TRBJ1-5|TRBV4-1|NA
TGCGCCAGCAGCCAAGTCCGGGGGCCTATAATACCGGGCAATCAGCCCCAGCATTTT
CASSQVRGPIIPGNQPQHF
>16|NA|TRBJ2-7|TRBV4-1|NA
TGCGCCAGCAGCCAAGACCAGGGTACAAGACACTACGAGCAGTACTTC
CASSQDQGTRHYEQYF
>14|NA|TRBJ2-5|TRBV13|NA
TGTGCCAGCAGCCCGAGGGGGAGAAAAGAGACCCAGTACTTC
CASSPRGRKETQYF
>15|NA|TRBJ2-7|TRBV18|NA
TGTGCCAGCTCACCTAGAGGACAGAGTTCCTACGAGCAGTACTTC
CASSPRGQSSYEQYF
>14|NA|TRBJ1-1|TRBV6-4|NA
TGTGCCAGCAGACTAACAGGACAGAACACTGAAGCTTTCTTT
CASRLTGQNTEAFF
>16|NA|TRBJ1-1|TRBV11-2|NA
TGTGCCAGCAGCCCGGGTAGGGGTCGGGGGAACACTGAAGCTTTCTTT
CASSPGRGRGNTEAFF
>19|NA|TRBJ2-2|TRBV3-1|NA
TGTGCCAGCAGCCAACCCGGACAGCTAATACCGACGAACACCGGGGAGCTGTTTTTT
CASSQPGQLIPTNTGELFF
>15|NA|TRBJ2-1|TRBV5-1|NA
TGCGCCAGCACCCTGAGCGTAGCGACCTACAATGAGCAGTTCTTC
CASTLSVATYNEQFF
>14|NA|TRBJ2-7|TRBV10-2|NA
TGCGCCAGCACCGGGACCAACAGACCCTACGAGCAGTACTTC
CASTGTNRPYEQYF
>15|NA|TRBJ2-3|TRBV19|TRBD2
TGTGCCAGTACCTTCCAGACTAGCCGCACAGATACGCAGTATTTT
CASTFQTSRTDTQYF
>13|NA|TRBJ2-5|TRBV7-9|NA
TGTGCCAGCAGCTTACGGACAGAAGAGACCCAGTACTTC
CASSLRTEETQYF
>14|NA|TRBJ1-2|TRBV18|NA
TGTGCCAGCTCCCGGGACGGCGACGTGTGGGGCTACACCTTC
CASSRDGDVWGYTF
>13|NA|TRBJ2-7|TRBV28|NA
TGTGCCAGCACGGGGACACCTTACTACGAGCAGTACTTC
CASTGTPYYEQYF
>17|once|TRBJ2-1|TRBV5-1|NA
TGCGCCAGCAGCCCCACCTTGGCGGGGCCGGGGCACAATGAGCAGTTCTTC
CASSPTLAGPGHNEQFF
>13|NA|TRBJ2-7|TRBV2|NA
TGTGCCAGCAGTGGGGGAGTCTCGTACGAGCAGTACTTC
CASSGGVSYEQYF